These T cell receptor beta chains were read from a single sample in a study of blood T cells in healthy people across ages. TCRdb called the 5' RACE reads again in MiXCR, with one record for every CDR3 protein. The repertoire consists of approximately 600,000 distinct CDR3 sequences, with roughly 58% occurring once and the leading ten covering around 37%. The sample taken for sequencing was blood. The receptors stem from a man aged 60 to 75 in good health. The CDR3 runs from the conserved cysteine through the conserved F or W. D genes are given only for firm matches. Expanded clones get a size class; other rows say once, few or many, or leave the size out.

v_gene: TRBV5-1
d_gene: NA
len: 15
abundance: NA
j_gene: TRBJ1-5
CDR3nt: TGCGCCAGCAGCTTACAGTGGGCAAGCAATCAGCCCCAGCATTTT
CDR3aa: CASSLQWASNQPQHF

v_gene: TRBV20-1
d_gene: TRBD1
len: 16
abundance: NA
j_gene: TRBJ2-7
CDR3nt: TGCAGTGCTAGAGATTGGGGCAGGGGGAGCCCCTACGAGCAGTACTTC
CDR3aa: CSARDWGRGSPYEQYF

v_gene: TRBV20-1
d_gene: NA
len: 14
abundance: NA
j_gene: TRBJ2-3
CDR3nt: TGCAGTGCTAGAGGCTTCGGTACCACAGATACGCAGTATTTT
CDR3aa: CSARGFGTTDTQYF

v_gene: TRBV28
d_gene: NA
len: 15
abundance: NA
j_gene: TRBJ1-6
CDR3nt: TGTGCCAGCAGAACAGGAGCTGACTATAATTCACCCCTCCACTTT
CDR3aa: CASRTGADYNSPLHF

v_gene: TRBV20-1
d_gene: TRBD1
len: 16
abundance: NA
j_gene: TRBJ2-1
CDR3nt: TGCAGTGCTCATTCAGCGGGGGACAGGGGGGTCAATGAGCAGTTCTTC
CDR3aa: CSAHSAGDRGVNEQFF

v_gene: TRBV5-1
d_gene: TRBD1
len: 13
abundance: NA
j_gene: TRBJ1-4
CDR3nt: TGCGCCAGCAGTTCACAGGGGTGGGAAAAACTGTTTTTT
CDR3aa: CASSSQGWEKLFF

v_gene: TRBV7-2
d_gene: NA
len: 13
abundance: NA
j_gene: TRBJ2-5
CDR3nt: TGTGCCAGCAGCTTAGGTCCGACGCAGACCCAGTACTTC
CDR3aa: CASSLGPTQTQYF

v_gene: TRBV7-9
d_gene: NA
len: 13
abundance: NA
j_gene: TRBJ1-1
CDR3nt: TGTGCCAGCAGCTCATGGGGGCTGACTGAAGCTTTCTTT
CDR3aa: CASSSWGLTEAFF

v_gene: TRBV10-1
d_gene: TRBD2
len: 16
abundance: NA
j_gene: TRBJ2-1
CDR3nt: TGCGCCAGCAGTGAAGCTAGCGGGGGTGCATACAATGAGCAGTTCTTC
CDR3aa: CASSEASGGAYNEQFF

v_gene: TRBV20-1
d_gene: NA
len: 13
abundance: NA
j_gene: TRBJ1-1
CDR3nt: TGCAGTGCAAATAGCCGGGGGTGGACTGAAGCTTTCTTT
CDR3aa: CSANSRGWTEAFF

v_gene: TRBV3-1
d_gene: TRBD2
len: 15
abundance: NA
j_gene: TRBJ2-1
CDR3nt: TGTGCCAGCAGCCAAGCCGGGACTAGGATTAATGAGCAGTTCTTC
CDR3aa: CASSQAGTRINEQFF

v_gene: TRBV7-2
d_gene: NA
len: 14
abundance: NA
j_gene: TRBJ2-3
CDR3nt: TGTGCCAGCAGCTTTGGGGGTTCGGTAGATACACAGTATTTT
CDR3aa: CASSFGGSVDTQYF

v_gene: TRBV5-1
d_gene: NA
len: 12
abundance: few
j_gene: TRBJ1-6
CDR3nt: TGCGCCAGCAGCTTGGAGGCAGAGACCCTCCACTTT
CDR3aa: CASSLEAETLHF

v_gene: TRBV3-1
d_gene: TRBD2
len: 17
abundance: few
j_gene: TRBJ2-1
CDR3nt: TGTGCCAGCAGCCCCAATGGCGGCGGGGGACCCACGGGGGAGCAGTTCTTC
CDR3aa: CASSPNGGGGPTGEQFF

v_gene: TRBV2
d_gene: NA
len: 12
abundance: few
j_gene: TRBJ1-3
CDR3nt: TGTGCCAGCAGTGGCTCTGGAAACACCATATATTTT
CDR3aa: CASSGSGNTIYF

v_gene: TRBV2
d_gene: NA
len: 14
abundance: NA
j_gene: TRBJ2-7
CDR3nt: TGTGCCAGCAGTGTGGCCAGCTCCTCCTACGAGCAGTACTTC
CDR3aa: CASSVASSSYEQYF

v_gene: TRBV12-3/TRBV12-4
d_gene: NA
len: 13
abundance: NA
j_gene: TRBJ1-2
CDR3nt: TGTGCCAGCAGTTTATTGGTAGCGTCTGGCTACACCTTC
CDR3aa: CASSLLVASGYTF

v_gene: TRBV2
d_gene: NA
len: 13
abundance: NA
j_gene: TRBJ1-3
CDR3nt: TGTGTCAGCAGTGGGCCCTCTGGAAACACCATATATTTT
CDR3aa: CVSSGPSGNTIYF

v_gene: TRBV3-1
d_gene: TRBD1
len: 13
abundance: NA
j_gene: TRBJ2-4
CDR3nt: TGTGCCAGCAGCCCTGGTGACAGGGACATTCAGTACTTC
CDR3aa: CASSPGDRDIQYF

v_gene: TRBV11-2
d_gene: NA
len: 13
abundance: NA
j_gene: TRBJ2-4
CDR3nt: TGTGCCAGCAGCTTAAGGGCCGCGGACATTCAGTACTTC
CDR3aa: CASSLRAADIQYF

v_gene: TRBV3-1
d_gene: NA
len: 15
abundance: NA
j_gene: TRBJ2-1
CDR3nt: TGTGCCAGCAGCCAAGTAGACCTGCTCTACAATGAGCAGTTCTTC
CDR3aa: CASSQVDLLYNEQFF

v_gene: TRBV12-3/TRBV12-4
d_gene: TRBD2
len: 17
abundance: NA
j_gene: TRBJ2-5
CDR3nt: TGTGCCAGCAGTCGCCAGAGGATAACTAGCGGGGGAGAGACCCAGTACTTC
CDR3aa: CASSRQRITSGGETQYF

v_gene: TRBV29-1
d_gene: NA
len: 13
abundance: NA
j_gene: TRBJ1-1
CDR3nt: TGCAGCGTTGAAGAAGGAGGGTCGGCTGAAGCTTTCTTT
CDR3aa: CSVEEGGSAEAFF

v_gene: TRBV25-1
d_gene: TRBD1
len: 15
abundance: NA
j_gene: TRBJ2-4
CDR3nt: TGTGCCAGCAGGTGGCACAGGGGCCCTAGAAACATTCAGTACTTC
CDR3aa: CASRWHRGPRNIQYF

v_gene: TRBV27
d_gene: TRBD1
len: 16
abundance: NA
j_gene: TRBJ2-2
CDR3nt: TGTGCCAGCAGTGCACAGGGGGCGATAGGCACCGGGGAGCTGTTTTTT
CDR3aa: CASSAQGAIGTGELFF

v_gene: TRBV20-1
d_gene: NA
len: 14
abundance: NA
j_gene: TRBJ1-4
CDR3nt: TGCAGTGTTGAGACCCGTGGAACTAATGAAAAACTGTTTTTT
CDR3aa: CSVETRGTNEKLFF

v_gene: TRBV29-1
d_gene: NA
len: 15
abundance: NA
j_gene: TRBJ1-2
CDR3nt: TGCAGCGTTGAAGATCGAAGGGAGGGGGTGAAAGGCTACACCTTC
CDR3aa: CSVEDRREGVKGYTF

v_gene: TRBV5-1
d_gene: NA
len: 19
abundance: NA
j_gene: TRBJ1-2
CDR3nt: TGCGCCAGCAGCCCGGAGGGTCCGGGACGCACAATGGGCGGTTATGGCTACACCTTC
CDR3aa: CASSPEGPGRTMGGYGYTF

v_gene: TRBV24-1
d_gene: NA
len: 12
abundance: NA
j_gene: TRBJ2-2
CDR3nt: TGTGCCACCGGAAAGTTAACCGGGGAGCTGTTTTTT
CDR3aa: CATGKLTGELFF

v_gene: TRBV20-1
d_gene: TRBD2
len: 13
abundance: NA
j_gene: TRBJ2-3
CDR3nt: TGCAGTGGCCGAGGACTAGGGGAAGGTACGCAGTATTTT
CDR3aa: CSGRGLGEGTQYF

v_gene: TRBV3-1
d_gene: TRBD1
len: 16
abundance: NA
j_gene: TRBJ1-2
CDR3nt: TGTGCCAGCAGCCAACAACCCGACAGGGCCAACTATGGCTACACCTTC
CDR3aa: CASSQQPDRANYGYTF

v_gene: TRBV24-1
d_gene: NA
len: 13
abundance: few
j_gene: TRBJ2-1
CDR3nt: TGTGCCACCAGTGACGTAGGGGGAAGGCAGCAGTTCTTC
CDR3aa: CATSDVGGRQQFF

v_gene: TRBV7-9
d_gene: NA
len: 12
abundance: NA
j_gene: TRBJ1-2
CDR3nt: TGTGCCAGCAGCTTAGACGAACAAGGCTACACCTTC
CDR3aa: CASSLDEQGYTF

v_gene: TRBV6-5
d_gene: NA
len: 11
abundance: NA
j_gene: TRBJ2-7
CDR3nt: TGTGCCAGCAGTTCCCCCCAAGAGCAGTACTTC
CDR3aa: CASSSPQEQYF

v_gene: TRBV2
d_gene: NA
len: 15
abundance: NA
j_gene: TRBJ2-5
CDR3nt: TGTGCCAGCAGTGAATCCGGGACAATAGGAGAGACCCAGTACTTC
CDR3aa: CASSESGTIGETQYF

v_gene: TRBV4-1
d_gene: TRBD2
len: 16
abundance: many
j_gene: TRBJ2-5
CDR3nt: TGCGCCAGCAGCCCGGGACTAGCGACGTCACAAGAGACCCAGTACTTC
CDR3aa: CASSPGLATSQETQYF

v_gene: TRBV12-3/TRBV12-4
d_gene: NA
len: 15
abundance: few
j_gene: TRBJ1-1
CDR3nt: TGTGCCAGCAGTTTAGCTGCCAGGGTGAACACTGAAGCTTTCTTT
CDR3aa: CASSLAARVNTEAFF

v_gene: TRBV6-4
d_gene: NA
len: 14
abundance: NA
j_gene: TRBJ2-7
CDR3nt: TGTGCCACAGATGGGAGGGGGGCCTCCTACGAGCAGTACTTC
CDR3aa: CATDGRGASYEQYF

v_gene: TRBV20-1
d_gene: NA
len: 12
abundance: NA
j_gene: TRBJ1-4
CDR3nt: TGCAGTGGACAGTCAACTAATGAAAAACTGTTTTTT
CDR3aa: CSGQSTNEKLFF

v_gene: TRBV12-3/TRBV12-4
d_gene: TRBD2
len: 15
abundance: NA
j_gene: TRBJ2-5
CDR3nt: TGTGCCAGCAGCCGCGCGGGACTAGCGAAAGAGACCCAGTACTTC
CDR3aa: CASSRAGLAKETQYF

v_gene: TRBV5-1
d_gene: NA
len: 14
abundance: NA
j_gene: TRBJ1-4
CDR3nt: TGCGCCAGCAGCTTTAGCGTGGGTTCGCAAAAACTGTTTTTT
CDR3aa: CASSFSVGSQKLFF

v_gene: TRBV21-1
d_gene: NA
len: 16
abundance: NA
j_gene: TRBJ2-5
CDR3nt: TGTGCCAGCAGCACCCGTAGCGGGGGGGCCGAAGATGAGCAGTACTTC
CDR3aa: CASSTRSGGAEDEQYF

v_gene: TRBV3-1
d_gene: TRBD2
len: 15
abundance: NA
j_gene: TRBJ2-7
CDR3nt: TGTGCCAGCAGCCAAAGCGCTAGCGGGGCCTACGAGCAGTACTTC
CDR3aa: CASSQSASGAYEQYF

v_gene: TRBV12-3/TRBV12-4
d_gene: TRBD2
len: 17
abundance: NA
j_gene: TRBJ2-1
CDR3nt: TGTGCCAGCAGTTTTGGTGGGACTAGCGGGGGGGCCCCTGAGCAGTTCTTC
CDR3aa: CASSFGGTSGGAPEQFF

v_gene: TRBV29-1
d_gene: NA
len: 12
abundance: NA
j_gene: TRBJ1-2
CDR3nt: TGCAGCTCTGGGGATATCGGCTATGGCTACACCTTC
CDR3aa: CSSGDIGYGYTF

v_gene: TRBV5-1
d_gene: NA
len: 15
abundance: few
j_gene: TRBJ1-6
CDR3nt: TGCGCCAGCAGTTTTTCCGGGACATTTAATTCACCCCTCCACTTT
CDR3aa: CASSFSGTFNSPLHF

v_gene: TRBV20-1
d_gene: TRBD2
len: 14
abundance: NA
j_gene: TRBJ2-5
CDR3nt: TGCAGTGCCTTAGCGGGCCCCGGGGAAGAGACCCAGTACTTC
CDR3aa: CSALAGPGEETQYF

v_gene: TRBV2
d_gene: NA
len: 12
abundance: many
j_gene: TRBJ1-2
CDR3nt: TGTGCCAGCAGTGAAGAGAACTATGGCTACACCTTC
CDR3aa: CASSEENYGYTF

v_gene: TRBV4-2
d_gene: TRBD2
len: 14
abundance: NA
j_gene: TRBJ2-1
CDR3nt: TGTGCCAGTTCTAGCGGGGGGACGTACAATGAGCAGTTCTTC
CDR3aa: CASSSGGTYNEQFF

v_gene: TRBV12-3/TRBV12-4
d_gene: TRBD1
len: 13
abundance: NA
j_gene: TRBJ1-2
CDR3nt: TGTGCCAGCATGGTACAGGGGGAGGTTGGCTACACCTTC
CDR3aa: CASMVQGEVGYTF

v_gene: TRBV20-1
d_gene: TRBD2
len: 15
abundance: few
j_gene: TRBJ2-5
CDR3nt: TGCAGTGCTAATTCCGGGGCCGCCTGGACTAGGACCCAGTACTTC
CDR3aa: CSANSGAAWTRTQYF

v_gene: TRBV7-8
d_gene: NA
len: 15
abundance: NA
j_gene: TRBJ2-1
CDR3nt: TGTGCCAGCAGCCCCGGGCCGAGCTCCTACAATGAGCAGTTCTTC
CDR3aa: CASSPGPSSYNEQFF